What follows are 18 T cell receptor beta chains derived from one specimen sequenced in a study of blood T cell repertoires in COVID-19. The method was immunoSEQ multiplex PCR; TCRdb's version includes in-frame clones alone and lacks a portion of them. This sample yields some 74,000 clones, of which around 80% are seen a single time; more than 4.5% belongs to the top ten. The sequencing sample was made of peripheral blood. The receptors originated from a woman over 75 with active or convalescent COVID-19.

The CDR3 here is CASSFIGTGLGELFF. CDR3 nucleotide sequence: TGTGCCAGCAGTTTCATCGGGACAGGGTTAGGGGAGCTGTTTTTT. V gene TRBV28 combines with J gene TRBJ2-2; 9 bases fit TRBD1. Losses at the gene ends were 3 bases for V and 8 bases for J; bases not matched to a gene: 7. The CDR3 extends over 15 amino acids. CDR1 is MDHEN, CDR2 SYDVKM, per germline.

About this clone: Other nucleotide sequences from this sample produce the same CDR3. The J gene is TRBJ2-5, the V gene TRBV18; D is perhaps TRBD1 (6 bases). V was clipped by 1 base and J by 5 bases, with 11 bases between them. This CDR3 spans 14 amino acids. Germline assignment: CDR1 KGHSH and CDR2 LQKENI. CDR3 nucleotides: TGTGCCAGCTCACCACAACAGGGCGTGGAGACCCAGTACTTC. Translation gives CASSPQQGVETQYF.

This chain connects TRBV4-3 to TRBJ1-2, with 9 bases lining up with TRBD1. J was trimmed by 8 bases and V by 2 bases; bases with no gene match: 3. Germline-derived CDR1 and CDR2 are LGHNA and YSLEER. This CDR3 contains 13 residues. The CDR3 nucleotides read TGCGCCAGCAGCCAACCGGGACAGGGCGGCTACACCTTC. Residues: CASSQPGQGGYTF.

In DNA form, the CDR3 reads TGCGCCAGCAGCTTGGCGGGGTCGACAGGATATCAAGAGACCCAGTACTTC. This translates into CASSLAGSTGYQETQYF. The chain combines TRBV5-1 with TRBJ2-5; D is possibly TRBD1 (6 bases). There are 17 residues in the CDR3. Per germline, CDR1 SGHRS and CDR2 YFSETQ. V was trimmed by 0 bases and J by 2 bases, leaving 17 bases between them.

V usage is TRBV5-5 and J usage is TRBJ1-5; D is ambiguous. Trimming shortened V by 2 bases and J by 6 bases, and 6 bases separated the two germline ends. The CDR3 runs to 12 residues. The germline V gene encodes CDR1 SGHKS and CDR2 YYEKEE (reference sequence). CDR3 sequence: CASSFASQPQHF. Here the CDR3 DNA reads TGTGCCAGCAGCTTCGCGAGTCAGCCCCAGCATTTT.

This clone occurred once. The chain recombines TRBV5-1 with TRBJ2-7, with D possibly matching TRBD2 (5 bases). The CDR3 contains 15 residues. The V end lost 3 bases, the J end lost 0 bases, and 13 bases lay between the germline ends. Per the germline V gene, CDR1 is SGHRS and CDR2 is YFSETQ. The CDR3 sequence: CASSSGGLSSYEQYF. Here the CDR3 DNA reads TGCGCCAGCAGCTCCGGCGGGCTGAGCTCCTACGAGCAGTACTTC.

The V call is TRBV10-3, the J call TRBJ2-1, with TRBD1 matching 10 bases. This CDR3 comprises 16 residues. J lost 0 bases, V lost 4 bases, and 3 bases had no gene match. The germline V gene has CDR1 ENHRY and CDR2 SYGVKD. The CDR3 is CAISGQGASSYNEQFF. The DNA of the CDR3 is TGTGCCATCAGTGGACAGGGGGCAAGCTCCTACAATGAGCAGTTCTTC.

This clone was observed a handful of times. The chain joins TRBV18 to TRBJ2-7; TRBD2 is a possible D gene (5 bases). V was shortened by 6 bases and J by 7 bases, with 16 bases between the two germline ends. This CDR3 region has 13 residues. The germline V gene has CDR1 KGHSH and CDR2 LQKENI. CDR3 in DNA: TGTGCCAGCTCGACCGGCGGACTTTGGGAGCAGTACTTC. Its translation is CASSTGGLWEQYF.

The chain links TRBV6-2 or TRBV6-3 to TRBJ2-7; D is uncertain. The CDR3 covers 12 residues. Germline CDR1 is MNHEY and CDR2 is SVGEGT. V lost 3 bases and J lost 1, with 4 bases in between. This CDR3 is CASSYRSYEQYF. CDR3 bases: TGTGCCAGCAGTTATCGGTCCTACGAGCAGTACTTC.

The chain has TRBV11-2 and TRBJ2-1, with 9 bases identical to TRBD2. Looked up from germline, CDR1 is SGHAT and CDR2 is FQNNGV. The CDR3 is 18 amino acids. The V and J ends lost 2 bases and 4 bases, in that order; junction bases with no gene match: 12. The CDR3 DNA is TGTGCCAGCAGCTTATTCCTTTCGGGGACTAGCCCTTACAATGAGCAGTTCTTC. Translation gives CASSLFLSGTSPYNEQFF.

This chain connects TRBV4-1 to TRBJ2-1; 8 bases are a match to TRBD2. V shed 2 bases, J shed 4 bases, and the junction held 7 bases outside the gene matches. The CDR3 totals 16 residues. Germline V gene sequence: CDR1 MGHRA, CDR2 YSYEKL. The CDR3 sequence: CASSQSLSGVYNEQFF. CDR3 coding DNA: TGCGCCAGCAGCCAAAGTCTTAGCGGGGTTTACAATGAGCAGTTCTTC.

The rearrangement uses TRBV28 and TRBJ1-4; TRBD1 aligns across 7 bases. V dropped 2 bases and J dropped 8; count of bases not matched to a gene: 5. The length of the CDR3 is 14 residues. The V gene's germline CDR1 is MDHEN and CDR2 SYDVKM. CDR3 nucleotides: TGTGCCAGCAGTTTAGACAGGGTCGGGGAAAAACTGTTTTTT. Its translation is CASSLDRVGEKLFF.

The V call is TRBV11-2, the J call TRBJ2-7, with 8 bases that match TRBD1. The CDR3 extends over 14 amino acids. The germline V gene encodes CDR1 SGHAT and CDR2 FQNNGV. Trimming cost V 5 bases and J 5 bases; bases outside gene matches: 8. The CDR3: CASSTRTGRDEQYF. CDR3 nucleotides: TGTGCCAGCAGCACCCGGACAGGGCGCGACGAGCAGTACTTC.

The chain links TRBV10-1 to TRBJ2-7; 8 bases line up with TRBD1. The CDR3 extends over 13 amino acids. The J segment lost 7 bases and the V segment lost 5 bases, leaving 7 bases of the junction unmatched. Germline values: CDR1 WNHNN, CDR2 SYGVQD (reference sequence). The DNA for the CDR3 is TGCGCCAGCAGTAAAGACAGGGGCGAAGAGCAGTACTTC. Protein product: CASSKDRGEEQYF.

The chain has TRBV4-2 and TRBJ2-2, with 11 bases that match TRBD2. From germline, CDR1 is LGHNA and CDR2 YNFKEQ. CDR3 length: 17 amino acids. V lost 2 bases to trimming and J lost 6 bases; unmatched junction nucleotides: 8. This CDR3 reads CASSQPGASGRSGELFF. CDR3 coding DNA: TGTGCCAGCAGCCAACCAGGGGCTAGCGGGAGGTCCGGGGAGCTGTTTTTT.

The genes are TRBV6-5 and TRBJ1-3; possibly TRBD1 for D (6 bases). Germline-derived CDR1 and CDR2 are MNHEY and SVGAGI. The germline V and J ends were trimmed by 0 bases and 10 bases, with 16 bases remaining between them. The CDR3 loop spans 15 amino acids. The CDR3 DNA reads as TGTGCCAGCAGTTACTCGATACAGGGCCTTGCTACCATATATTTT. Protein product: CASSYSIQGLATIYF.

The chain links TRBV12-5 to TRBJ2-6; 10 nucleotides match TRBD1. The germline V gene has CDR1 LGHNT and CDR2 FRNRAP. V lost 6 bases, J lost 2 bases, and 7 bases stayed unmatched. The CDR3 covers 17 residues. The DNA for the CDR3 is TGTGCTAGTGGGACAGGGGGCGTATCAACTGGGGCCAACGTCCTGACTTTC. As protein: CASGTGGVSTGANVLTF.

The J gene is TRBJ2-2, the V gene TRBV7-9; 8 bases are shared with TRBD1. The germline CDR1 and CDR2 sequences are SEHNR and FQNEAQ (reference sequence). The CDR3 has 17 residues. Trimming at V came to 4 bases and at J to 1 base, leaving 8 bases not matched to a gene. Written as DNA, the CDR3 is TGTGCCAGCAGCTCCCTCAGAGGACAGGGGAACACCGGGGAGCTGTTTTTT. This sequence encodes CASSSLRGQGNTGELFF. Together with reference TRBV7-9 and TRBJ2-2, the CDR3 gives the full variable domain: DTGVSQNPRHKITKRGQNVTFRCDPISEHNRLYWYRQTLGQGPEFLTYFQNEAQLEKSRLLSDRFSAERPKGSFSTLEIQRTEQGDSAMYLCASSSLRGQGNTGELFFGEGSRLTVL.